Below, one T cell receptor (beta chain) is given with its context. This CDR3 has 12 amino acids. Deletions cut 11 bases from V and 7 bases from J, with 15 bases between. The germline CDR1 and CDR2 sequences are WNHNN and SYGVQD (reference sequence). How the authors handled the data: Estimation of nucleated cell counts was performed using reference gene primer amplification. Some clones are missing from TCRdb's copy, which holds only in-frame ones; the method was immunoSEQ multiplex PCR. D and trimming come from the DNA, and the V and J calls and clone size come from that table. The data hold about 210,000 clones, with 92% observed a single time. The data belong to a study of blood T cell repertoires in COVID-19. Whole-study context: Some COVID-19 samples were acute and others convalescent; all came from the United States, Italy and Spain.

Sequenced sample: peripheral blood. The gene calls are TRBV10-1 and TRBJ1-5; D is uncertain. The clonotype originates from a man younger than 40 with acute or convalescent COVID-19. This CDR3 reads CASTYRVQPQHF. The CDR3 coding sequence is TGCGCCTCTACGTACAGAGTCCAGCCCCAGCATTTT.